Below, 9 T cell receptor beta chains from the same sample are listed, as sequenced in a study of post-analysis software for immune sequencing data. Overall study results and limits: When patients were compared with controls, roughly five TRBV segments were more frequent, TRBV5-6, TRBV5-1 and TRBV20-1 among them.

No antigen has been assigned to these receptors. The authors incorporated unique molecular identifiers into the TCR beta cDNA libraries. TCRdb redid the calling of the PCR reads with MiXCR, one entry per CDR3 protein. The repertoire holds roughly 870,000 distinct CDR3 sequences, approximately 53% seen once, with 4.6% in the top ten. Sequencing was performed on blood. Receptors originate from a girl aged 5-17 years with multiple sclerosis.

This clonotype has only a few counts. The rearrangement uses TRBV2 and TRBJ2-7; TRBD1 agrees at 7 bases. The CDR3 is 15 amino acids. The germline gives CDR1 SNHLY, CDR2 FYNNEI. The trim removed 6 bases at V and 1 base at J, leaving 9 bases unmatched. The CDR3 DNA is TGTGCCAGCAGGCACAGGGGTTTAGGGTCCTACGAGCAGTACTTC. This translates into CASRHRGLGSYEQYF.

The chain combines TRBV9 with TRBJ2-7, with TRBD2 as a possible D gene (5 bases). CDR3 length: 16 residues. The V gene lost 0 bases and the J gene lost 2 bases, with 15 bases spanning the gap. Germline CDR1 and CDR2: SGDLS and YYNGEE. The CDR3 region is CASSVGLAEMTYEQYF. CDR3 in DNA: TGTGCCAGCAGCGTAGGGCTAGCTGAGATGACCTACGAGCAGTACTTC. Combining the CDR3 with reference TRBV9 and TRBJ2-7 gives the whole variable domain DSGVTQTPKHLITATGQRVTLRCSPRSGDLSVYWYQQSLDQGLQFLIQYYNGEERAKGNILERFSAQQFPDLHSELNLSSLELGDSALYFCASSVGLAEMTYEQYFGPGTRLTVT.

This clonotype was seen only a few times. This chain joins TRBV7-9 and TRBJ2-7; 14 bases fit TRBD2. J gave up 0 bases and V 3 bases, and 7 bases lay outside the gene matches. Germline loops: CDR1 SEHNR, CDR2 FQNEAQ (reference sequence). The CDR3 runs 18 residues. In DNA, the CDR3 is TGTGCCAGCAGCTTTTCAGGGGGGACTAGCGGGAGCTCCTACGAGCAGTACTTC. This sequence encodes CASSFSGGTSGSSYEQYF.

V is TRBV7-9 and J is TRBJ2-3; TRBD1 or TRBD2 may be the D gene (5 bases each). V was cut by 5 bases and J by 5 bases, with 17 bases left in between. Germline V gene lookup returns CDR1 SEHNR and CDR2 FQNEAQ (reference sequence). The CDR3 spans 15 residues. The CDR3 reads CASSKTGPPGDTQYF. The CDR3 DNA reads as TGTGCCAGCAGCAAGACGGGGCCTCCGGGAGATACGCAGTATTTT.

The J gene is TRBJ2-1, the V gene TRBV6-5; no definite D call. Germline V gives CDR1 MNHEY, CDR2 SVGAGI. V was pared by 4 bases and J by 6 bases, with 7 bases between. The CDR3 spans 12 residues. CDR3 sequence (DNA): TGTGCCAGCAGTTTAAAAACCAATGAGCAGTTCTTC. Residues: CASSLKTNEQFF.

The chain uses TRBV6-1 and TRBJ1-6; TRBD1 agrees at 7 bases. V dropped 7 bases and J dropped 0; count of bases not matched to a gene: 3. CDR3 size: 15 residues. Germline CDR1 MNHNS, CDR2 SASEGT. CDR3 coding DNA: TGTGCCAGCAAAGACAGGGACTCCTATAATTCACCCCTCCACTTT. It codes for CASKDRDSYNSPLHF.

This clonotype was detected only once. This chain uses TRBV7-3 with TRBJ2-1; weak D call: TRBD2 (7 bases). V shed 2 bases and J shed 5 bases, with 16 bases lying between them. CDR1 is SGHTA, CDR2 FQGTGA, per germline. The CDR3 contains 16 residues. This CDR3 reads CASSLQAGHLNNEQFF. CDR3 coding DNA: TGTGCCAGCAGCTTACAAGCGGGACACCTGAACAATGAGCAGTTCTTC.

V and J are TRBV7-2 and TRBJ1-5, with 7 nucleotides matching TRBD1. V lost 3 bases to trimming and J lost 6 bases; unmatched junction nucleotides: 2. Germline CDR1 and CDR2: SGHTA and FQGNSA. There are 13 residues in the CDR3. The CDR3 is CASSFQGVQPQHF. The DNA of the CDR3 is TGTGCCAGCAGCTTCCAGGGGGTTCAGCCCCAGCATTTT.

The genes are TRBV5-1 and TRBJ2-7; 7 bases line up with TRBD2. Trimming cost V 1 base and J 7 bases; bases outside gene matches: 14. Germline values: CDR1 SGHRS, CDR2 YFSETQ. The CDR3 spans 16 residues. Here the CDR3 DNA reads TGCGCCAGCAGCTTGAGGGAGGGGCTGGTCGGCAATGAGCAGTACTTC. Translated: CASSLREGLVGNEQYF.